This T cell receptor (beta chain) was profiled in a study of glioma-infiltrating T cells after dendritic cell vaccination. Described time point: after dendritic cell vaccination, including at tumor progression/relapse. Produced via immunoSEQ multiplex PCR; TCRdb's table is partial and in-frame only. The table has about 58,000 clones, just under 85% seen once. The CDR3 sequence is 15 residues long. The V gene end was trimmed by 4 bases and the J gene end by 5 bases; junction bases not matched to a gene: 6. Looked up from germline, CDR1 is LNHDA and CDR2 is SQIVND (reference sequence). The chain has TRBV19 and TRBJ2-7, with 12 bases lining up with TRBD2. The sequence was collected from a human donor with glioblastoma. Source: blood, taken after dendritic cell vaccination. Here the CDR3 reads CASSKLAGGKNEQYF. The DNA of the CDR3 is TGTGCCAGTAGTAAACTAGCGGGGGGCAAAAACGAGCAGTACTTC.